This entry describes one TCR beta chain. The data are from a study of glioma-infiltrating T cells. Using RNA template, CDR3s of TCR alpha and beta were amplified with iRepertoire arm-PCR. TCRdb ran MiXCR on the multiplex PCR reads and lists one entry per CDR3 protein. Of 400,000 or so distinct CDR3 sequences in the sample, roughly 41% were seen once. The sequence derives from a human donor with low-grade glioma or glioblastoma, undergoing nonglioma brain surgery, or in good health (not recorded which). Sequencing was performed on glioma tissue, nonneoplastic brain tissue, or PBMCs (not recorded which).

DNA of the CDR3: TGTGCCAGCAGCGAATGGACAGGGTCAGACGAGCAGTACTTC. It is translated as CASSEWTGSDEQYF. This chain joins TRBV7-9 and TRBJ2-7; 8 bases agree with TRBD1. Germline CDR1 is SEHNR and CDR2 is FQNEAQ (reference sequence). The CDR3 totals 14 residues. Trimming cost V 5 bases and J 5 bases; bases outside gene matches: 8. The whole variable domain, filled in from reference TRBV7-9 and TRBJ2-7, reads DTGVSQNPRHKITKRGQNVTFRCDPISEHNRLYWYRQTLGQGPEFLTYFQNEAQLEKSRLLSDRFSAERPKGSFSTLEIQRTEQGDSAMYLCASSEWTGSDEQYFGPGTRLTVT.